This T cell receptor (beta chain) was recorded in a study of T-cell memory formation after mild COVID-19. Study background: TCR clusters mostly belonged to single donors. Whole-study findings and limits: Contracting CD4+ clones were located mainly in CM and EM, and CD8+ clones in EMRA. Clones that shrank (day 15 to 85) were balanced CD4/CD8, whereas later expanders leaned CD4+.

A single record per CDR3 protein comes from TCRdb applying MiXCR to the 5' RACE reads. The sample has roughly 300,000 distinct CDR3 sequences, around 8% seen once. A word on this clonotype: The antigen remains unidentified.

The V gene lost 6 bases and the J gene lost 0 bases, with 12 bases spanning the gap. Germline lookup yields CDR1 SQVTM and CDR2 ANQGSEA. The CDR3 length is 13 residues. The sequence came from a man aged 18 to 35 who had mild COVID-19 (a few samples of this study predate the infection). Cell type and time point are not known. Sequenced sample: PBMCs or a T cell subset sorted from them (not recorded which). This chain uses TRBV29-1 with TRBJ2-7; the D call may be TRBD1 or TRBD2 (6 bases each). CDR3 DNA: TGCAGCGTCGGGGGCCAGTTCTCCTACGAGCAGTACTTC. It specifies CSVGGQFSYEQYF.